The 10 T cell receptor beta chains given below trace back to one sample, sequenced in a study of T cells after yellow fever vaccination. TCRdb processed the 5' RACE reads anew with MiXCR; each CDR3 protein has one entry. In the table there are under 150,000 distinct CDR3 sequences, 13% to 15% of which are singletons. Source: CD8+ T cells sorted from PBMCs, taken 5 days after the yellow fever booster vaccination. These receptors were collected from a man between 18 and 35 years old who received the YFV17D yellow fever vaccine.

This clonotype appeared a few times. This chain uses TRBV6-1 with TRBJ2-3, with 10 bases identical to TRBD1. The CDR3 spans 15 residues. Germline loops: CDR1 MNHNS, CDR2 SASEGT. Trimming cost V 6 bases and J 2 bases; bases outside gene matches: 5. The CDR3 here is CASSGTGAVTDTQYF. The CDR3 DNA is TGTGCCAGCAGCGGGACAGGGGCCGTCACAGATACGCAGTATTTT.

In this sample, this clonotype turned up a few times. The chain recombines TRBV4-1 with TRBJ2-1; 10 bases map to TRBD2. The ends lost 10 bases at V and 4 bases at J; junction bases unmatched: 10. This CDR3 is 15 amino acids long. Germline V gene sequence: CDR1 MGHRA, CDR2 YSYEKL. The CDR3 DNA reads TGCGCCACCTCTTCGGGACTAGCGATATACAATGAGCAGTTCTTC. This sequence encodes CATSSGLAIYNEQFF.

In this sample, this clonotype turned up a few times. This chain uses TRBV6-2 or TRBV6-3 with TRBJ2-3; D is undetermined. The germline gives CDR1 MNHEY, CDR2 SVGEGT. This CDR3 contains 15 residues. V was clipped by 10 bases and J by 0 bases, with 17 bases between them. The CDR3: CATIFRGASTDTQYF. CDR3 DNA sequence: TGTGCCACCATCTTCCGAGGAGCTAGCACAGATACGCAGTATTTT.

This clonotype showed up just a few times. This chain joins TRBV5-6 and TRBJ2-5, with TRBD1 matching 10 bases. V trimming: 2 bases; J trimming: 4 bases; junction bases outside the gene matches: 5. CDR1 and CDR2 from the germline V gene are SGHDT and YYEEEE. The CDR3 has 15 amino acids. In nucleotides, the CDR3 is TGTGCCAGCAGCTTCGGGACAGGGGTTGCAGAGACCCAGTACTTC. Residues: CASSFGTGVAETQYF.

The chain is built from TRBV15 and TRBJ1-5, with unresolved D. V lost 2 bases to trimming and J lost 0 bases, with 5 bases between them. The germline gives CDR1 LNHNV, CDR2 YYDKDF (reference sequence). There are 14 residues in the CDR3. CDR3 sequence: CATSRYSSNQPQHF. CDR3 sequence (DNA): TGTGCCACCAGCAGATACAGTAGCAATCAGCCCCAGCATTTT.

This clonotype turned up a few times. The rearrangement joins TRBV2 to TRBJ2-3, with a tentative D call TRBD2 (6 bases). Trimming removed 8 bases at V and 3 bases at J, with 21 bases between. In germline, CDR1 is SNHLY, CDR2 FYNNEI. CDR3 size: 16 residues. The chain's CDR3 is CASSSGRGGVTDTQYF. The CDR3 DNA reads as TGTGCCAGCTCCTCTGGGCGGGGAGGAGTTACAGATACGCAGTATTTT.

There are a few counts of this clonotype. This sequence joins TRBV6-4 and TRBJ2-7, with D perhaps matching TRBD2 (6 bases). Germline-derived CDR1 and CDR2 are MRHNA and SNTAGT. CDR3 size: 13 residues. Trimming took off 10 bases at V and 4 bases at J, with 17 bases between the two ends. The CDR3 loop reads CAKPRIGSYEQYV. The CDR3 bases are TGTGCCAAACCCAGGATCGGGAGTTACGAGCAGTACGTC.

In its sample, this clonotype was seen many times. The V gene is TRBV5-1, the J gene TRBJ2-1; D ambiguous. V lost 4 bases to trimming and J lost 0 bases, with 14 bases between them. Germline lookup yields CDR1 SGHRS and CDR2 YFSETQ. This CDR3 has 16 amino acids. The CDR3 nucleotides read TGCGCCAGCAGCCCAAAGGACCAGAGCTCCTACAATGAGCAGTTCTTC. It yields the protein CASSPKDQSSYNEQFF. Variable domain in full (rest from reference TRBV5-1 and TRBJ2-1): KAGVTQTPRYLIKTRGQQVTLSCSPISGHRSVSWYQQTPGQGLQFLFEYFSETQRNKGNFPGRFSGRQFSNSRSEMNVSTLELGDSALYLCASSPKDQSSYNEQFFGPGTRLTVL.

There are many counts of this clonotype. The V and J genes are TRBV4-1 and TRBJ1-1, with 7 bases fitting TRBD1. The CDR3 runs to 16 residues. The V segment lost 4 bases and the J segment 3 bases; nucleotides outside the gene matches: 11. The germline V gene has CDR1 MGHRA and CDR2 YSYEKL. CDR3 sequence reads: CASSLKTGEMDTEAFF. The CDR3 DNA sequence: TGCGCCAGCAGCCTAAAAACAGGGGAAATGGACACTGAAGCTTTCTTT.

CDR3 nucleotide sequence: TGTGCCAGCAGCTTTATAAGAGATACGCAGTATTTT. This encodes CASSFIRDTQYF. This sequence joins TRBV7-6 and TRBJ2-3; D unclear. The CDR3 is made up of 12 amino acids. The germline V and J ends were trimmed by 3 bases and 5 bases, with 6 bases remaining between them. Per the germline V gene, CDR1 is SGHVS and CDR2 is FNYEAQ.